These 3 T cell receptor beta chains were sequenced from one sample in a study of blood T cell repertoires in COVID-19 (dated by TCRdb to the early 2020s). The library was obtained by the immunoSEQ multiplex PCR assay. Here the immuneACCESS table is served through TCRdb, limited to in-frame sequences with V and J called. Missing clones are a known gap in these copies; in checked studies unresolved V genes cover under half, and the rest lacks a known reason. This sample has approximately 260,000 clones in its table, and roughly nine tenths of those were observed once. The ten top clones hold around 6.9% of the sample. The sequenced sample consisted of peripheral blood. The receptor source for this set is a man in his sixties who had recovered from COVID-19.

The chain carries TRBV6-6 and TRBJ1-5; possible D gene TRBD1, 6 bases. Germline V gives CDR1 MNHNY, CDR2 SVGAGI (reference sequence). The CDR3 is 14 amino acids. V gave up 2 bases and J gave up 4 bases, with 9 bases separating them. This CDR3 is CASSYRQVNQPQHF. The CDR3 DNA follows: TGTGCCAGCAGTTACCGACAGGTAAATCAGCCCCAGCATTTT.

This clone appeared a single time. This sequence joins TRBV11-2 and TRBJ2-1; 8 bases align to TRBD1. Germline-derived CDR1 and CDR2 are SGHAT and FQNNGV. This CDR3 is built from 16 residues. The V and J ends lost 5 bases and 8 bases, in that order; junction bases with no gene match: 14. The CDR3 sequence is CASSDLGGRGLDEQFF. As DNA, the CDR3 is TGTGCCAGCAGCGACCTGGGAGGCAGGGGGCTCGATGAGCAGTTCTTC. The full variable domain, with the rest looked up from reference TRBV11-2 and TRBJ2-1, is EAGVAQSPRYKIIEKRQSVAFWCNPISGHATLYWYQQILGQGPKLLIQFQNNGVVDDSQLPKDRFSAERLKGVDSTLKIQPAKLEDSAVYLCASSDLGGRGLDEQFFGPGTRLTVL.

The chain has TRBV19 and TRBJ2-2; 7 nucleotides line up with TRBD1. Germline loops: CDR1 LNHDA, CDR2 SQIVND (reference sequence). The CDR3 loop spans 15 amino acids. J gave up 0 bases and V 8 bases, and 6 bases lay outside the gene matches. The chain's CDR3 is CASDPGTANTGELFF. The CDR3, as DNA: TGTGCCAGTGATCCCGGGACAGCGAACACCGGGGAGCTGTTTTTT.